This TCR beta chain was captured in a study of blood T cell repertoires in COVID-19 (dated by TCRdb to 2020 to 2021). At the level of the whole study: The collaborator samples originated in the United States, Italy and Spain and spanned the acute and convalescent phases of COVID-19. Samples were obtained from the ongoing ImmuneRACE study (first 160 participants) and from 1,000 to 1,500 subjects provided by 6 global collaborators. The prospective study material was composed of cDNA or gDNA derived from T cells, B-cell-depleted T cells, or PBMCs. The dataset comprised deeply sampled blood TCRbeta repertoires from subjects exposed to, actively infected with, or recovered from COVID-19. Where available, HLA class I and class II types were obtained from metadata supplied by the sample provider rather than from assay-based typing. The sample metadata nearly always contained a de-identified subject ID, COVID-19 status, age in years and sex. The repertoires were made available in a free public database intended to serve as a resource for research on the immune response to SARS-CoV-2. Broader findings and caveats from the paper: How much clinical and demographic metadata was included differed by source and by participant, and the metadata was provided uncurated.

TCRbeta CDR3 regions were amplified from genomic DNA by means of the immunoSEQ Assay, a bias-controlled multiplex PCR. The authors' analysis ran thus. Nucleated cell counts per sample were estimated from amplification of reference gene primers within the assay. Sequence reads were collapsed and filtered to measure the absolute abundance of every unique TCRbeta CDR3 rearrangement. For each sample, productive Simpson clonality was calculated by taking the square root of Simpson's diversity index across productive rearrangements. TCRdb carries this immuneACCESS record with in-frame sequences only. Its versions omit some clonotypes, under half of them owing to an unresolved V gene in the studies checked, with the rest unexplained. V, J and clone size are those of that table, while D and trimming were read from the DNA. For this sample there are approximately 350,000 clones; 75% to 90% appear just once. The top ten clones comprise roughly 6.3% of the sample.

In Seattle, one collaborating source enrolled patients while the infection was active and tracked those patients longitudinally over the course of disease. Whole blood was collected in K2EDTA tubes by collaborating institutions according to the institutions' own protocols. Collaborator samples were shipped for TCRbeta analysis as frozen whole blood, isolated PBMCs, or DNA extracted from either sample type. Concerning this clone itself: Its binding antigen is unknown. No much larger clone is present one base from it, and per-base qualities are unavailable.

The sequenced sample was peripheral blood. The sequence came from a woman aged 50 to 65 with COVID-19, enrolled during active disease.

The nucleotide sequence reads TGTGCCAGTAGTATTGACAGGGGGCCTAATTCACCCCTCCACTTT. Translated, it reads CASSIDRGPNSPLHF. The sequence is built from TRBV19 and TRBJ1-6, and 10 bases in between align with TRBD1. Per the germline V gene (reference sequence), LNHDA is the CDR1 and SQIVND is the CDR2. The CDR3 spans 15 residues, from the cysteine through the phenylalanine. Only the CDR3 portion is preserved as DNA: 45 bases, with reading frame beginning at the first base. Trimming removed 3 bases from V and 6 bases from J; the gene matches leave 2 bases unexplained.